Each of the 26 T cell receptor beta chains below was sequenced from the same sample in a study of shared clonotypes between healthy human individuals. Here immunoSEQ multiplex PCR was the method, and the copy in TCRdb shows in-frame clones only, minus some. The table records a few hundred thousand clones, 60% to 80% of them present only once. Material for sequencing was PBMCs. The receptors here all came from a woman between 40 and 55 years old in good health. Some clones in this sample may be carry-over from other donors' samples.

The chain is built from TRBV4-1 and TRBJ2-7; 7 bases are a match to TRBD2. V lost 0 bases, J lost 2 bases, and 10 bases stayed unmatched. Germline CDR1 is MGHRA and CDR2 is YSYEKL. This CDR3 spans 17 amino acids. CDR3 in DNA: TGCGCCAGCAGCCAAGATCTGGCTAGCGGAGATACCTACGAGCAGTACTTC. Its translation is CASSQDLASGDTYEQYF.

CDR3: CSVLRTGHGTDTQYF. The CDR3 coding sequence is TGCAGCGTACTACGGACAGGGCACGGGACAGATACGCAGTATTTT. The chain recombines TRBV29-1 with TRBJ2-3; the match to TRBD1 covers 8 bases. The J segment lost 3 bases and the V segment lost 6 bases, leaving 11 bases of the junction unmatched. This CDR3 contains 15 residues. Germline V lookup: CDR1 SQVTM, CDR2 ANQGSEA.

The rearrangement uses TRBV5-5 and TRBJ2-7; no clear D. CDR1 is SGHKS and CDR2 is YYEKEE in the germline V gene (reference sequence). The length of the CDR3 is 11 residues. Trimming left V 1 base short and J 5 bases short, with 4 bases between. The CDR3 DNA follows: TGTGCCAGCAGCTTGTTCCACGAGCAGTACTTC. It yields the protein CASSLFHEQYF.

The chain is built from TRBV30 and TRBJ2-7, with TRBD2 as a possible D gene (5 bases). With 0 bases removed from V and 12 bases from J, the gap between germline ends came to 18 bases. This CDR3 region has 13 residues. Germline V gene sequence: CDR1 GTSNPN, CDR2 SVGIG (reference sequence). The CDR3 loop is CAWSVLPRGRRYF. As DNA, the CDR3 is TGTGCCTGGAGTGTACTTCCGCGCGGGCGTCGGTACTTC.

The V call is TRBV19, the J call TRBJ2-1; D gene ambiguous. Germline V CDR1 and CDR2: LNHDA, SQIVND (reference sequence). The CDR3 runs to 12 residues. Trimming removed 5 bases at V and 5 bases at J, with 7 bases between. The CDR3 region is CASSSRHNEQFF. The DNA for the CDR3 is TGTGCCAGTAGTTCTCGACACAATGAGCAGTTCTTC.

This clone came up once. The chain joins TRBV19 to TRBJ2-7, with 11 bases aligning to TRBD2. This CDR3 spans 17 amino acids. Trimming at V came to 5 bases and at J to 3 bases, leaving 12 bases not matched to a gene. From germline, CDR1 is LNHDA and CDR2 SQIVND (reference sequence). In DNA, the CDR3 is TGTGCCAGTAGTGAACAGACTAGCGGGGATTTGGGCTACGAGCAGTACTTC. Translated: CASSEQTSGDLGYEQYF.

This clone was counted only a few times. The genes are TRBV7-9 and TRBJ2-7, with D possibly called TRBD1 or TRBD2 (5 bases each). Trimming cost V 5 bases and J 1 base, with 15 bases left between them. The CDR3 has 15 amino acids. Germline CDR1 is SEHNR and CDR2 is FQNEAQ (reference sequence). CDR3 sequence reads: CASSKAGDGSYEQYF. The CDR3 nucleotides read TGTGCCAGCAGCAAAGCCGGGGACGGATCCTACGAGCAGTACTTC.

The chain recombines TRBV18 with TRBJ1-5; D uncertain. V dropped 4 bases and J dropped 7 bases, with 17 bases sitting between them. The CDR3 has 15 residues. CDR1 KGHSH and CDR2 LQKENI come from the germline V gene. CDR3 loop: CASSLEVGPGQPQHF. The CDR3 DNA reads TGTGCCAGCTCACTCGAGGTAGGGCCCGGGCAGCCCCAGCATTTT.

J is TRBJ2-7 and V is TRBV19; 8 bases fit TRBD1. J gave up 2 bases and V 5 bases, and 11 bases lay outside the gene matches. CDR3 length: 16 residues. The germline V gene has CDR1 LNHDA and CDR2 SQIVND (reference sequence). The CDR3 DNA reads TGTGCCAGTAGTTCGCTACCGGGACAGGCGACCTACGAGCAGTACTTC. It yields the protein CASSSLPGQATYEQYF.

The J gene is TRBJ2-1, the V gene TRBV7-2, with D unresolved. CDR1 and CDR2 from the germline V gene are SGHTA and FQGNSA. V was trimmed by 8 bases and J by 0 bases, leaving 11 bases between them. The CDR3 has 14 amino acids. The CDR3 DNA is TGTGCCAGCGGATTCGTGGGCTCCTACAATGAGCAGTTCTTC. Translation gives CASGFVGSYNEQFF.

The V call is TRBV11-2, the J call TRBJ2-1, with TRBD1 matching over 7 bases. Germline loops: CDR1 SGHAT, CDR2 FQNNGV. V shed 1 base, J shed 0 bases, and the junction held 3 bases outside the gene matches. The CDR3 runs 16 residues. The CDR3 DNA is TGTGCCAGCAGCTTAGGACAGGGCAGCTCCTACAATGAGCAGTTCTTC. Translating it yields CASSLGQGSSYNEQFF. The whole variable domain, remainder taken from reference TRBV11-2 and TRBJ2-1, is EAGVAQSPRYKIIEKRQSVAFWCNPISGHATLYWYQQILGQGPKLLIQFQNNGVVDDSQLPKDRFSAERLKGVDSTLKIQPAKLEDSAVYLCASSLGQGSSYNEQFFGPGTRLTVL.

This clone was counted a single time. The chain carries TRBV6-1 and TRBJ2-7; TRBD2 aligns across 9 bases. This CDR3 comprises 14 residues. CDR1 MNHNS and CDR2 SASEGT come from the germline V gene. Losses at the gene ends were 7 bases for V and 2 bases for J; bases not matched to a gene: 6. CDR3 residues: CASKPSGVTYEQYF. As DNA, the CDR3 is TGTGCCAGCAAACCTAGCGGGGTTACCTACGAGCAGTACTTC.

This chain connects TRBV11-2 to TRBJ2-1; a possible D gene is TRBD2 (6 bases). Germline lookup yields CDR1 SGHAT and CDR2 FQNNGV. The CDR3 spans 16 residues. The V end lost 4 bases, the J end lost 2 bases, and 15 bases lay between the germline ends. The CDR3 nucleotides are TGTGCCAGCAGCTCACCGACTAGGAGCCCCTACAATGAGCAGTTCTTC. Amino acids: CASSSPTRSPYNEQFF.

The chain carries TRBV2 and TRBJ2-5; TRBD1 aligns across 10 bases. The germline V gene has CDR1 SNHLY and CDR2 FYNNEI. Trimming removed 3 bases from V and 5 bases from J; junction bases left unmatched: 6. There are 15 residues in the CDR3. CDR3 coding DNA: TGTGCCAGCAGTGACCAGACAGGGGGCACGGAGACCCAGTACTTC. This gives the protein CASSDQTGGTETQYF.

Of note for this clone: A much bigger clone sits one base away, suggesting this may be a read error. CDR3 sequence reads: CASSEQGTEAFF. The CDR3 nucleotides are TGTGCCAGCAGCGAACAGGGCACTGAAGCTTTCTTT. This rearrangement joins TRBV28 to TRBJ1-1; TRBD1 might be the D (6 bases). Trimming shortened V by 6 bases and J by 4 bases, and 9 bases separated the two germline ends. The germline V gene has CDR1 MDHEN and CDR2 SYDVKM. The CDR3 contains 12 residues.

The V call is TRBV6-5, the J call TRBJ2-7, with D possibly being TRBD2 (6 bases). Germline V gene sequence: CDR1 MNHEY, CDR2 SVGAGI. This CDR3 is 15 amino acids long. V lost 5 bases to trimming and J lost 2 bases, with 16 bases between them. The CDR3 DNA sequence: TGTGCCAGCAGTCCCCGACTAGATCCGCCCTACGAGCAGTACTTC. Translation gives CASSPRLDPPYEQYF.

Concerning this clone: With a far larger clone one base away, a read error is the likely cause. The CDR3 spells CASSSGYEQHF. The CDR3 coding sequence is TGTGCCAGCAGTTCGGGCTACGAGCAGCACTTC. The chain couples TRBV27 to TRBJ2-7; unclear D gene. The CDR3 sequence is 11 residues long. CDR1 is MNHEY, CDR2 SMNVEV, per germline (reference sequence).

The rearrangement links TRBV28 to TRBJ1-2, with a tentative D call TRBD1 (5 bases). V was clipped by 0 bases and J by 8 bases, with 10 bases between them. This CDR3 contains 13 residues. Looked up from germline, CDR1 is MDHEN and CDR2 is SYDVKM. CDR3 sequence: CASSLWAGDGYTF. The CDR3 DNA reads as TGTGCCAGCAGTTTATGGGCGGGGGACGGCTACACCTTC.

CDR3 region: CATSREGTFEAFF. The DNA of the CDR3 is TGTGCCACCAGCAGAGAGGGTACATTTGAAGCTTTCTTT. The chain carries TRBV15 and TRBJ1-1, with D unresolved. The CDR3 sequence is 13 residues long. Germline loops: CDR1 LNHNV, CDR2 YYDKDF (reference sequence). V lost 0 bases and J lost 7, with 9 bases in between.

Note on this clone: A far larger clone lies a single base away; this is likely a read error. The sample carries other DNA sequences with the same CDR3. The chain employs TRBV4-1 and TRBJ1-5; D ambiguous. CDR1 is MGHRA and CDR2 is YSYEKL in the germline V gene. The CDR3 totals 18 residues. The CDR3 reads CASSQEAVGEGEDQPQHF. Written as DNA, the CDR3 is TGCGCCAGCAGCCAAGAAGCGGTCGGGGAAGGTGAGGATCAGCCTCAGCATTTT.

The chain has TRBV7-2 and TRBJ2-5; TRBD1 matches at 7 bases. The J call could be wrong; TRBJ2-7 is a better fit for the DNA end. The CDR3 consists of 14 residues. Germline assignment: CDR1 SGHTA and CDR2 FQGNSA. The CDR3 nucleotides read TGTGCCAGCAGCTTAGACAGGGGAGCCGGCGAGCAGTACTTC. Translating it yields CASSLDRGAGEQYF.

The chain joins TRBV15 to TRBJ2-1; D is possibly TRBD2 (6 bases). V lost 4 bases and J 2 bases, leaving 18 bases between the germline ends. Germline loops: CDR1 LNHNV, CDR2 YYDKDF (reference sequence). The CDR3 contains 17 residues. Written as DNA, the CDR3 is TGTGCCACCAGCAAACTAGTCGGGAGTAGCACCTACAATGAGCAGTTCTTC. It encodes CATSKLVGSSTYNEQFF.

This chain uses TRBV7-8 with TRBJ2-4; 9 bases map to TRBD2. The J segment lost 0 bases and the V segment lost 5 bases, leaving 20 bases of the junction unmatched. The CDR3 totals 21 residues. The germline V gene encodes CDR1 SGHVS and CDR2 FQNEAQ. CDR3 amino acids: CASSPRTAGGLNNLAKNIQYF. The CDR3 DNA reads as TGTGCCAGCAGCCCCCGTACGGCGGGAGGGCTCAACAACCTAGCCAAAAACATTCAGTACTTC.

In regard to this clone: A much larger clone sits a single nucleotide away, making a read error possible. V and J are TRBV7-2 and TRBJ2-1; 9 bases map to TRBD2. The germline gives CDR1 SGHTA, CDR2 FQGNSA. CDR3 size: 14 residues. With 8 bases clipped from V and 5 bases from J, the junction kept 7 bases outside the gene matches. The DNA of the CDR3 is TGTGCCAGCTCGGGGCTAGCGGGGCACAATGAGCAGTTCTTC. Protein product: CASSGLAGHNEQFF.

The chain links TRBV5-1 to TRBJ2-7, with D possibly TRBD1 on 5 matching bases. The V gene's germline CDR1 is SGHRS and CDR2 YFSETQ. V dropped 1 base and J dropped 6 bases, with 11 bases sitting between them. The CDR3 contains 13 residues. CDR3 DNA: TGCGCCAGCAGCTTGAGGCAGGGCTTCGAGCAGTACTTC. The encoded protein is CASSLRQGFEQYF.

CDR3: CSGQGANTEAFF. CDR3 bases: TGCAGCGGACAGGGGGCAAACACTGAAGCTTTCTTT. The chain combines TRBV29-1 with TRBJ1-1, with 10 bases fitting TRBD1. J lost 2 bases, V lost 7 bases, and 1 base had no gene match. Germline V gives CDR1 SQVTM, CDR2 ANQGSEA. This CDR3 contains 12 residues.